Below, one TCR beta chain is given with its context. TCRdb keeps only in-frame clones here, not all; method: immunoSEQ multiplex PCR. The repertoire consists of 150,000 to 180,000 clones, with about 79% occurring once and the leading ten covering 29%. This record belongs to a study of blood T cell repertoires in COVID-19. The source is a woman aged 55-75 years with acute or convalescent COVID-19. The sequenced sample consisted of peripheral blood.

CDR3 nucleotides: TGTGCCAGCAGCGCAACACAGGGGATGCAGTATTTT. Protein: CASSATQGMQYF. The chain recombines TRBV9 with TRBJ2-3; 7 bases fit TRBD1. The CDR3 is 12 amino acids. Germline assignment: CDR1 SGDLS and CDR2 YYNGEE. The ends lost 3 bases at V and 11 bases at J; junction bases unmatched: 6. Based on the CDR3 plus reference TRBV9 and TRBJ2-3, the full variable domain is DSGVTQTPKHLITATGQRVTLRCSPRSGDLSVYWYQQSLDQGLQFLIQYYNGEERAKGNILERFSAQQFPDLHSELNLSSLELGDSALYFCASSATQGMQYFGPGTRLTVL.